This T cell receptor (gamma chain) was recorded in a study of intestinal T cells in coeliac disease (dated by TCRdb to 2018 to 2021). At the level of the whole study: Coeliac patients were found to be much younger than controls, with mean ages of approximately 16.0 versus 58 years recorded in the TRG cohort. Duodenal biopsies from roughly eleven coeliac disease patients and roughly eleven non-coeliac controls were included in the TCR-delta (TRD) cohort. Duodenal biopsies from under 35 coeliac disease patients and under 25 non-coeliac controls made up a second, larger TCR-gamma (TRG) cohort. Study-level results and caveats: There was no way to tell repeated CDR3 amino acid sequences apart from PCR duplicates. FFPE-derived DNA was found to be relatively degraded, and loss of a proportion of TCR sequences in each sample was likely caused by this degradation. Age was significantly different between the coeliac and control groups, but splitting the analysis by age did not give a significant classification. In training, clustering based on TRD kmers put every one of the 22 biopsies in the right class, and the leave-one-out accuracy was reported as 91%. Of around 54 biopsies, approximately 51 (approximately 94%) were correctly classified by TRG clustering, and a leave-one-out accuracy of about 90% was reported.

The library was prepared using multiplex PCR. The instrument was an Ion Torrent PGM. TRG repertoires were amplified from approximately 0.2 ug of biopsy DNA using the LymphoTrack kit, whose primers carry Illumina adapters. TRG amplicons were purified with AMPure XP beads, quantified on a 2100 Bioanalyzer, and pooled equimolarly. Sequencing of TRG libraries was performed on an Ion PGM instrument. In the original analysis: FastX discarded any read in which over 10% of nucleotides had a quality score below the third quartile for that patient. IMGT/HighV-QUEST was used to align the reads, assigning V, D and J genes, identifying CDR3 regions and assessing functionality. After the sequences were translated into amino acids, every sequence predicted to be non-functional was thrown out. The CDR3s were broken into kmers both with and without positional annotation, PCA was run on the kmer frequencies, and the samples were clustered using every one of the 1023 combinations of PCs 1-10. Leave-one-out cross-validation was used to validate the classification, with parameters re-optimised on the remaining samples in each round. Shannon diversity was computed with the vegan R package from repeated random subsamples equal to the lowest read count. TCRdb processed the public reads again with the CATT caller, after which rows with matching DNA were combined. TCRdb, not the original authors, processed these V and J calls. The sample table lists about 250 gamma-chain clones, 65% to 75% of them with a count of one. The ten largest account for about 54% of the sample.

Genomic DNA was extracted with the QIAamp DNA FFPE tissue kit from ten 5-um FFPE scrolls per case. Fully anonymised formalin-fixed paraffin-embedded duodenal biopsies surplus to diagnostic needs were used to test TCR repertoire-based classification of coeliac disease. No clinical or histological suspicion of coeliac disease was present in controls, and upper endoscopy was performed in controls for reflux, dyspepsia or gastritis. Comments on this clone: It lacks a known antigen. The input lacks base qualities; no much larger clone sits a single base away.

The sequencing sample was made of a duodenal biopsy. The TCR originated in a human donor who served as a control with a normal duodenal biopsy, not a healthy volunteer.

The CDR3 corresponds to CATRSDYWIKTF. The nucleotide sequence is TGTGCCACCCGCTCCGATTACTGGATCAAGACGTTT. In this chain, TRGV2 is recombined with TRGJP2. The germline V and J ends show losses of 9 bases and 11 bases respectively, and no gene match explains 12 bases of the junction. The CDR3 holds 12 amino acids from the cysteine to the phenylalanine. CDR3 DNA is the only sequence kept; it has 36 bases, read in frame from the first base. CDR1 EGSNGY and CDR2 YDSYNSKV were looked up in the germline V gene.